This T cell receptor beta chain was identified in a study of spatial heterogeneity in lung cancer. Study information: Mean representation of each unique TCR and UMI combination in the raw reads exceeded 9.5 occurrences. The study, taken as a whole, reports: Mutation tallies in tumors tracked expanded intratumoral alpha and beta TCR counts. Numbers of ubiquitous and regional expanded TCRs tracked ubiquitous and regional nonsynonymous mutation counts, respectively.

TCRdb re-derived calls from the 5' RACE reads in MiXCR, one entry per CDR3 protein. The sample consists of roughly 9,800 distinct CDR3 sequences, about 54% of them appearing once. The time point denotes: sample taken at primary tumor resection. The donors, 60 to 80 patients with untreated early-stage non-small cell lung cancer, provided the samples. Unsorted whole RNA of tumor, nontumor lung or frozen PBMC was sequenced. This clonotype was found a few times. Its antigen remains unknown. This beta chain turned up in a library designed for alpha chains; as an off-target read, its abundance says little. This CDR3 region has 16 residues. Germline V gene sequence: CDR1 SEHNR, CDR2 FQNEAQ (reference sequence). Germline trimming cut 3 bases from V and 8 bases from J; bases unmatched to any gene: 12.

Source: lung tumor tissue, taken at surgery. The chain has TRBV7-9 and TRBJ2-7, with 11 bases lining up with TRBD1. This receptor was taken from a female donor with early-stage non-small cell lung cancer. The CDR3 DNA follows: TGTGCCAGCAGCTTCCTTACCGGGACAGGGGGTTTTAAGCAGTACTTC. Translation gives CASSFLTGTGGFKQYF.